What follows is one T cell receptor (beta chain) and its context. The data were obtained in a study of early T cells in non-severe SARS-CoV-2 infection. In TCRdb, the 5' RACE reads were re-called with MiXCR into one record per CDR3 protein. The table includes about 89,000 distinct CDR3 sequences, about 15% detected once. CDR3 length equals 14 residues. V was cut by 5 bases and J by 0 bases, with 7 bases left in between. Germline loops: CDR1 KGHSH, CDR2 LQKENI. The V call is TRBV18, the J call TRBJ2-2; D unresolved. The TCR comes from an adult who was a healthcare worker with PCR-confirmed SARS-CoV-2 infection or an uninfected control (not recorded which). The sequenced sample was whole blood, obtained at baseline. In DNA form, the CDR3 reads TGTGCCAGCTCAGACATGGCGAACACCGGGGAGCTGTTTTTT. Translating it yields CASSDMANTGELFF.